This T cell receptor (beta chain) was captured by sequencing in a study of cytomegalovirus exposure and HLA in healthy donors. The germline V gene encodes CDR1 SGHVS and CDR2 FNYEAQ. The CDR3 covers 13 residues. V dropped 5 bases and J dropped 1 base, with 8 bases sitting between them. PCR employed 60 Vbeta and 13 Jbeta primers. Clones were sequenced by immunoSEQ multiplex PCR, and TCRdb holds only the in-frame ones, with some missing. The profile shows 200,000 to 250,000 clones, 82% of them singletons. The receptor was isolated from a woman aged 40 to 49 in good health and CMV-seropositive. The chain employs TRBV7-6 and TRBJ1-1, with D perhaps TRBD1 (5 bases). Material: PBMCs. In DNA form, the CDR3 reads TGTGCCAGCAGCCTCGACAGGAACACTGAAGCTTTCTTT. Protein product: CASSLDRNTEAFF.